The sequence of this T cell receptor beta chain was determined in a study of cytomegalovirus exposure and HLA in healthy donors. Study observations and caveats: It was approximately 160 TCR beta chains that were listed as cytomegalovirus-associated.

Worth noting for this clone: Antigen unknown.

This PCR relied on a set of 60 Vbeta primers and 13 Jbeta primers. Study processing details: The authors later counted roughly 77 million unique TCR beta chains, 9 million to 12 million of them shared. Only in-frame clones appear in the TCRdb table, and some are missing; sequencing was by immunoSEQ multiplex PCR. V and J calls and clone size come straight from that table; D and trimming were deduced from the DNA. The repertoire consists of 150,000 to 200,000 clones, with around 88% occurring once and the leading ten covering 0.85% to 1%. Germline lookup yields CDR1 MNHNS and CDR2 SASEGT. The CDR3 is 15 residues long. V was cut by 1 base and J by 7 bases, with 16 bases left in between.

Sequencing was performed on PBMCs. The chain is built from TRBV6-1 and TRBJ1-1; the D gene is possibly TRBD1 (6 bases). The TCR sequence derives from a woman in her thirties in good health and CMV-seronegative. The DNA of the CDR3 is TGTGCCAGCAGTGAAGTAGCGGGGGCCAGAGATGAAGCTTTCTTT. It yields the protein CASSEVAGARDEAFF.